Following are 3 T cell receptor beta chains from one sample sequenced in a study of technical replicates of blood from four donors. The table came from immunoSEQ multiplex PCR; TCRdb's copy has only in-frame clones and leaves some out. This table holds around 62,000 clones, 95% to 98% found once. The sample was T cells isolated from PBMCs. These receptors were taken from a human donor in good health.

The CDR3 DNA follows: TGTGCCACCAGCAGAGTACAGTCAGCAACTAATGAAAAACTGTTTTTT. Residues: CATSRVQSATNEKLFF. The rearrangement links TRBV15 to TRBJ1-4; D is undetermined. This CDR3 has 16 amino acids. The V and J ends lost 1 base and 0 bases respectively, with 9 bases between them. Germline assignment: CDR1 LNHNV and CDR2 YYDKDF (reference sequence).

The chain carries TRBV15 and TRBJ2-7; TRBD2 matches 7 bases. The CDR3 consists of 16 residues. V was clipped by 3 bases and J by 4 bases; unmatched bases: 12. Germline V gene data show CDR1 as LNHNV and CDR2 as YYDKDF (reference sequence). CDR3 loop: CATSSPGLDKRYEQYF. In DNA, the CDR3 is TGTGCCACCAGCAGTCCCGGACTAGATAAGCGTTACGAGCAGTACTTC.

The rearrangement joins TRBV30 to TRBJ1-1, with D possibly being TRBD1 (6 bases). V was shortened by 2 bases and J by 6 bases, with 13 bases between the two germline ends. This CDR3 is 13 amino acids long. CDR1 is GTSNPN, CDR2 SVGIG, per germline (reference sequence). CDR3 region: CAWSTQGIAEAFF. The CDR3 nucleotides read TGTGCCTGGAGTACACAGGGAATTGCTGAAGCTTTCTTT. The full variable domain, its missing parts supplied by reference TRBV30 and TRBJ1-1, is SQTIHQWPATLVQPVGSPLSLECTVEGTSNPNLYWYRQAAGRGLQLLFYSVGIGQISSEVPQNLSASRPQDRQFILSSKKLLLSDSGFYLCAWSTQGIAEAFFGQGTRLTVV.